This TCR beta chain was observed in a study of STAT3 mutations in large granular lymphocyte leukemia. On the study more broadly: Over half of T-LGLL patients had one or more immunosuppressive regimens. Findings and limits, study-wide: In T-cell large granular lymphocyte leukemia, about half of patients showed multiple immunodominant subclonotypes. In about 35% of the 18 patients, new TCR clonotypes emerged after therapy. Variable sampling intervals and differing treatment regimens complicated linking therapy response to TCR clonal burden changes.

Roughly 39,000 productive templates were obtained per sample on average. Produced via immunoSEQ multiplex PCR; TCRdb's table is partial and in-frame only. The data hold 10,000 to 15,000 clones, with roughly 88% observed a single time. CDR1 SNHLY and CDR2 FYNNEI come from the germline V gene. The CDR3 is made up of 14 amino acids. With 1 base clipped from V and 5 bases from J, the junction kept 3 bases outside the gene matches. This clone was seen only once. Its antigen is currently unknown. J is TRBJ2-7 and V is TRBV2; 9 bases agree with TRBD1. This receptor was taken from a human donor with T large granular lymphocyte leukemia. Some clones in this sample may be carry-over from other donors' samples. Material: PBMCs. Here the CDR3 reads CASSEVGQGDEQYF. The CDR3 DNA reads as TGTGCCAGCAGTGAAGTGGGACAGGGTGACGAGCAGTACTTC.